Presented here are 15 T cell receptor beta chains from one specimen sequenced in a study of cytomegalovirus exposure and HLA in healthy donors. Only in-frame clones appear in the TCRdb table, and some are missing; sequencing was by immunoSEQ multiplex PCR. Altogether about 130,000 clones are present, approximately 94% being singletons, with the ten largest covering roughly 1.2%. Sequenced: PBMCs. Receptors originate from a woman between 18 and 30 years old in good health and CMV-seronegative.

The rearrangement links TRBV27 to TRBJ2-3; TRBD1 is a possible D gene (5 bases). Per the germline V gene, CDR1 is MNHEY and CDR2 is SMNVEV (reference sequence). The V end was cut by 3 bases, the J end by 2 bases, with 24 bases between. This CDR3 contains 19 residues. The CDR3 protein is CASSFWVTEDKGHTDTQYF. In nucleotides, the CDR3 is TGTGCCAGCAGTTTTTGGGTAACAGAGGACAAAGGGCACACAGATACGCAGTATTTT.

This rearrangement joins TRBV5-4 to TRBJ1-2; weak D call: TRBD1 (5 bases). The CDR3 is made up of 14 amino acids. The ends were cut back, 0 bases at V and 7 bases at J, with 13 bases in the middle. CDR1 and CDR2 (germline): SGHNT, YYREEE (reference sequence). The CDR3 region is CASSLDLGRGGYTF. For the CDR3, the DNA is TGTGCCAGCAGCTTGGATCTGGGAAGGGGTGGCTACACCTTC.

The chain carries TRBV2 and TRBJ2-3, with TRBD1 identical over 8 bases. J was trimmed by 4 bases and V by 10 bases; bases with no gene match: 13. The CDR3 extends over 15 amino acids. Germline assignment: CDR1 SNHLY and CDR2 FYNNEI. Here the CDR3 DNA reads TGTGCCAACCAACAGGGGGTGAGGCGGGCAGATACGCAGTATTTT. Its translation is CANQQGVRRADTQYF.

The chain recombines TRBV2 with TRBJ2-6; D is possibly TRBD2 (6 bases). The length of the CDR3 is 14 residues. Trimming removed 11 bases at V and 2 bases at J, with 13 bases between. Germline CDR1 is SNHLY and CDR2 is FYNNEI. CDR3 loop: CARREPAGANVLTF. The DNA of the CDR3 is TGTGCCCGCCGGGAGCCCGCTGGGGCCAACGTCCTGACTTTC.

The rearrangement links TRBV29-1 to TRBJ1-2; D call uncertain. This CDR3 comprises 13 residues. V was clipped by 3 bases and J by 8 bases, with 16 bases between them. The germline gives CDR1 SQVTM, CDR2 ANQGSEA. The CDR3 reads CSVDLEGFYGYTF. The CDR3 nucleotides are TGCAGCGTTGATCTCGAGGGATTTTACGGCTACACCTTC.

V and J are TRBV29-1 and TRBJ1-1; no clear D gene. The germline gives CDR1 SQVTM, CDR2 ANQGSEA. With 4 bases removed from V and 8 bases from J, the gap between germline ends came to 14 bases. The CDR3 has 12 amino acids. The CDR3 protein is CSVVPGREEAFF. The CDR3 nucleotides are TGCAGCGTTGTTCCCGGGCGGGAAGAAGCTTTCTTT.

The V and J genes are TRBV27 and TRBJ1-2, with 11 bases aligning to TRBD1. Germline lookup yields CDR1 MNHEY and CDR2 SMNVEV (reference sequence). The V and J ends lost 4 bases and 5 bases, in that order; junction bases with no gene match: 9. The CDR3 runs 16 residues. The CDR3 reads CASSSAPGQGAYGYTF. Written as DNA, the CDR3 is TGTGCCAGCAGTTCCGCCCCTGGACAGGGGGCATATGGCTACACCTTC.

This chain links TRBV30 with TRBJ2-1; 10 nucleotides align to TRBD1. The CDR3 sequence is 13 residues long. Germline assignment: CDR1 GTSNPN and CDR2 SVGIG (reference sequence). With V trimmed by 1 base and J by 7 bases, 1 base remained unmatched. DNA of the CDR3: TGTGCCTGGAGTGGACAGGGGGCGAATGAGCAGTTCTTC. Translation gives CAWSGQGANEQFF.

V usage is TRBV7-9 and J usage is TRBJ1-2; possible D gene TRBD1, 6 bases. The CDR3 runs to 13 residues. V lost 3 bases and J lost 6, with 11 bases in between. The V gene's germline CDR1 is SEHNR and CDR2 FQNEAQ (reference sequence). The CDR3 protein is CASSFGQQNGYTF. Here the CDR3 DNA reads TGTGCCAGCAGCTTCGGACAGCAGAATGGCTACACCTTC.

The chain recombines TRBV6-1 with TRBJ2-1; D is unresolved. V dropped 6 bases and J dropped 8 bases, with 14 bases sitting between them. In germline, CDR1 is MNHNS, CDR2 SASEGT. The CDR3 consists of 13 residues. The CDR3 region has the DNA TGTGCCAGCAGCCCCACCGGTAACGATGAGCAGTTCTTC. Protein product: CASSPTGNDEQFF.

This chain uses TRBV9 with TRBJ1-1, with TRBD1 matching 8 bases. V shed 3 bases and J 2 bases; nucleotides not matched to a gene: 9. Germline V gives CDR1 SGDLS, CDR2 YYNGEE. CDR3 length equals 16 residues. The CDR3 bases are TGTGCCAGCAGCGCGCAGGGGGCGATGGGAAACACTGAAGCTTTCTTT. Translation: CASSAQGAMGNTEAFF.

V and J are TRBV18 and TRBJ1-2; no firm D call. There are 13 residues in the CDR3. Germline CDR1 and CDR2: KGHSH and LQKENI. V was trimmed by 4 bases and J by 6 bases, leaving 12 bases between them. This CDR3 reads CASSLREVDGYTF. In DNA form, the CDR3 reads TGTGCCAGCTCACTGAGGGAGGTGGATGGCTACACCTTC.

This clone was observed a single time. The chain combines TRBV15 with TRBJ1-1; no reliable D call. V was trimmed by 0 bases and J by 3 bases, leaving 5 bases between them. Looked up from germline, CDR1 is LNHNV and CDR2 is YYDKDF (reference sequence). The CDR3 has 13 amino acids. In DNA form, the CDR3 reads TGTGCCACCAGCAGAGATCGGGACACTGAAGCTTTCTTT. Translating it yields CATSRDRDTEAFF.

The chain couples TRBV6-5 to TRBJ2-1; D call uncertain. The CDR3 has 15 residues. With 0 bases removed from V and 9 bases from J, the gap between germline ends came to 15 bases. Germline CDR1 is MNHEY and CDR2 is SVGAGI. Here the CDR3 DNA reads TGTGCCAGCAGTTACTCGAGGTATGGCGATAGTGAGCAGTTCTTC. This gives the protein CASSYSRYGDSEQFF.

This rearrangement joins TRBV4-1 to TRBJ2-3, with 9 positions matching TRBD1. CDR3 length: 20 residues. Unmatched junction bases numbered 21, after V lost 2 bases and J lost 6 bases. Germline lookup yields CDR1 MGHRA and CDR2 YSYEKL. CDR3 bases: TGCGCCAGCAGCCAACCCCCTACCGGGACAGGGCCCATATTCGGGGATACGCAGTATTTT. Its translation: CASSQPPTGTGPIFGDTQYF.